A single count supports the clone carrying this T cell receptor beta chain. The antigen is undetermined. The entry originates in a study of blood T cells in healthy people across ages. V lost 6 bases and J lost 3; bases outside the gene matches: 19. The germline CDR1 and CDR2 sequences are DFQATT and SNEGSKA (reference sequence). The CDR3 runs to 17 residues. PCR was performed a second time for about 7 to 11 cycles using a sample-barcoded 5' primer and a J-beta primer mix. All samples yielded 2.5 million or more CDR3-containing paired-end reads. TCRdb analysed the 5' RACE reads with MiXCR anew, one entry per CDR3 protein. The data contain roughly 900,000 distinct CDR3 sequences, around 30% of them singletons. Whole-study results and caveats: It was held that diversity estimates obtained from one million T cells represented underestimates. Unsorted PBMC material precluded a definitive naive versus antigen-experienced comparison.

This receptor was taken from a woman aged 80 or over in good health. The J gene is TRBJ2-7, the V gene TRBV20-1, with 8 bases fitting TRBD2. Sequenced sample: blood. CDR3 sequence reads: CSARRRTSSPVIYEQYF. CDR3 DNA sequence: TGCAGTGCCCGACGGCGGACTAGCTCCCCGGTTATCTACGAGCAGTACTTC.